This TCR beta chain is from a study of blood T cell repertoires in COVID-19. Study information: PBMCs, B-cell-depleted T cells, or T cells provided the cDNA or gDNA that made up the material.

Per germline, CDR1 LNHDA and CDR2 SQIVND (reference sequence). There are 14 residues in the CDR3. V was trimmed by 7 bases and J by 0 bases, leaving 11 bases between them. Some clones are missing from TCRdb's copy, which holds only in-frame ones; the method was immunoSEQ multiplex PCR. The sample consists of just over 300,000 clones, roughly 90% of them appearing once. Enrollment of patients from Seattle took place during active infection, with longitudinal follow-up. Sequencing input: peripheral blood. The TCR comes from a woman aged 25 to 45 with COVID-19, enrolled during active disease. This chain connects TRBV19 to TRBJ2-3, with a tentative D call TRBD2 (5 bases). CDR3 region: CASKARGSTDTQYF. The CDR3 DNA sequence: TGTGCCAGTAAGGCTCGAGGGAGCACAGATACGCAGTATTTT.